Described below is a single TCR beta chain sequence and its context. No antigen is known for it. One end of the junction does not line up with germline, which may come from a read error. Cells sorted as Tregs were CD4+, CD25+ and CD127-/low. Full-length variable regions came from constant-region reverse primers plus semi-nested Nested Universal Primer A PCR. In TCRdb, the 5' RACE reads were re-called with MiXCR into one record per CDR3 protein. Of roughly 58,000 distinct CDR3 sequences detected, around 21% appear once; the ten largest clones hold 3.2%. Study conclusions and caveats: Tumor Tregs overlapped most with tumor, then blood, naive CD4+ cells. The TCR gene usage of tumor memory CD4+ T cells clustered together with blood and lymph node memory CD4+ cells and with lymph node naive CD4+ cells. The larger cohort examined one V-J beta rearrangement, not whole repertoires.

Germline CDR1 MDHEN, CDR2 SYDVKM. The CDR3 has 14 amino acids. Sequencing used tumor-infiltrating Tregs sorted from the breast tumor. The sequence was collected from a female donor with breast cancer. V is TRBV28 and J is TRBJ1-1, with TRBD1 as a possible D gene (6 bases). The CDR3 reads CASRPGQLNTEAFF. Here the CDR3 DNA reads TGTGCCAGCAGGCCAGGACAGTTGAATACTGAAGCTTTCTTT.